The subject of this entry is one T cell receptor beta chain. Its antigen has not been determined. The data are from a study of T cell responses to AZD1222 COVID-19 vaccine (TCRdb year 2021). Study-wide context: TCR sequencing covered 233 trial participants: 207 given two doses of AZD1222 and about 26 given two doses of MenACWY control vaccine. Trial participants were enrolled by age into subgroups of 18-55, 56-69 and 70-plus years, and around 150, 29 and 61 TCR-sequenced participants, respectively, were included in these subgroups. Overall study results and their limits: The 56-69-year group was small, and its depth increase did not reach significance, likely because of low power. Because no day 14 peak-response samples were available, repertoires were characterized only after the peak T cell response. Epitopes outside the regions mutated in the B.1.351 and B.1.1.7 variants were reportedly recognized by nearly half of the unique spike-specific TCRs. A significant rise in spike-specific TCR breadth and depth was observed after two AZD1222 doses relative to day 0 and relative to MenACWY recipients. The vaccine-associated CD4 TCRs covered the entire spike protein, and the dominant responses fell in regions 160-218 and 743-854. Conclusions about previously exposed vaccinees are limited, since just six AZD1222 recipients were seropositive for SARS-CoV-2 at baseline. Most participants were white British and females outnumbered males, and the authors suggested that clonal diversity may have been underestimated.

V and J lose 0 bases and 6 bases, and a span of 17 bases separates them. CDR1 and CDR2 are read off the germline V gene as MNHNS and SASEGT. Including the terminal cysteine and phenylalanine, the CDR3 comprises 17 residues. Just CDR3 DNA is preserved here, 51 bases in frame from base 1. The CDR3 regions of human TCRbeta chains were analyzed by immunosequencing. The paper's data handling went like this. Repertoire TCRs were checked for matches against a reference library of SARS-CoV-2-specific TCRs that had been generated using the MIRA antigen-specificity platform. Breadth meant the fraction of unique TCRs that were SARS-CoV-2-associated, whereas depth meant the fraction of total T cells that were SARS-CoV-2-associated. Using the MIRA data, each spike-specific TCR was assigned both to the spike region to which the TCR was reactive and to a CD4 or CD8 class. Log10-transformed breadth and depth values were compared by one-way ANOVA with Sidak's multiple comparisons tests. Imported from immuneACCESS, the table was reduced by TCRdb to in-frame sequences with V and J called. These copies leave out some clones; in studies compared against another copy, an unresolved V gene accounts for under half, and the cause of the remainder is not known. V and J calls plus clone size are reproduced from that table; the DNA served to infer D and trimming. The sample table records about 140,000 clones. Jointly, the top ten make up around 2.4% of the sample.

The intended sense of this specimen's time point label: baseline before first vaccination. The vaccinee samples were drawn from two UK trials, COV001 and COV002, one of which was a single-blind randomized controlled phase 2/3 trial testing AZD1222 (ChAdOx1 nCoV-19) in healthy adults. For TCRbeta chain sequencing, PBMC samples from trial participants were taken at day 0 and at day 28 after the second dose. The receptor was derived from an adult in good health. The chain uses TRBV6-1 and TRBJ1-4; the D gene is perhaps TRBD1, from 6 matching bases. Input material: peripheral blood. The CDR3 amino acid sequence is: CASSEAPSGGLDEKLFF. In nucleotide form, the sequence is TGTGCCAGCAGTGAAGCGCCCTCCGGGGGGCTAGATGAAAAACTGTTTTTT.